Here is one T cell receptor (beta chain) with its context. This sample is part of a study of blood T cell repertoires in COVID-19. Looking at the study overall: Samples taken during acute and convalescent COVID-19 were collected in the United States, Italy and Spain. The cDNA or gDNA used as material had been derived from T cells, B-cell-depleted T cells, or PBMCs.

V was pared by 0 bases and J by 1 base, with 18 bases between. Germline CDR1 and CDR2: MNHNS and SASEGT. The CDR3 extends over 18 amino acids. In the original workflow: Nucleated cell number was recorded as an estimate derived from reference gene primer amplification. Repertoires were generated with immunoSEQ multiplex PCR, while TCRdb's copy carries only in-frame clones and drops some. The D gene and trimming were derived from the DNA, and the V and J assignments and clone size from that table. Here the sample spans over 130,000 clones, about 83% being singletons. The TCR was taken from a man between 50 and 59 years old with acute or convalescent COVID-19. This chain links TRBV6-1 with TRBJ1-1; no firm D call. Sample: peripheral blood. The CDR3 spells CASSEAPTGVGSNTEAFF. DNA for the CDR3: TGTGCCAGCAGTGAAGCGCCTACTGGAGTCGGGTCGAACACTGAAGCTTTCTTT.